This T cell receptor (beta chain) was found in a study of identical twins. General study points: Modelling underestimated the level of out-of-frame TCR alpha sharing observed in monozygotic twins. Part of the zero-insertion signal could reflect confounding by invariant MAIT and iNKT cells. Clonotypes of the beta chain that were abundant in cord blood carried fewer insertions (memory repertoires showed none).

Germline CDR1 and CDR2: KGHDR and SFDVKD. The V end lost 4 bases, the J end lost 7 bases, and 10 bases lay between the germline ends. The CDR3 has 13 amino acids. Healthy Caucasians alone served as donors. TCRdb reanalysed the 5' RACE reads using MiXCR and keeps one entry per CDR3 protein. The table lists about 920,000 distinct CDR3 sequences, 9% to 15% of them singletons. There are many counts of this clonotype. Antigen specificity is unknown. The sample was also reused in another study, on yellow fever vaccine responses in identical twins.

This receptor was obtained from a woman younger than 30 in good health. The J gene is TRBJ1-5, the V gene TRBV24-1, with a tentative D call TRBD1 (5 bases). Sequencing was done on a sample of PBMCs. The CDR3 loop is CATSDQGGQPQHF. CDR3 nucleotides: TGTGCCACCAGTGACCAGGGTGGGCAGCCCCAGCATTTT.